A selection of T cell receptor beta chains follows, all from one sample in a study of tumor-infiltrating T cells and Merkel cell polyomavirus. The assay was immunoSEQ multiplex PCR, and TCRdb's table has in-frame clones only and misses some. The table includes 20,000 to 25,000 clones, around 90% detected once. Sequenced input: lymph node tissue. These receptors all stem from a man aged 50-59 years with Merkel cell carcinoma. Both conserved end residues are part of each CDR3. A D gene is named only where the DNA matches it firmly. Some rows mark clone size as missing; the rest say once, few, many or name a class of expanded clone.

j_gene: TRBJ2-1
abundance: NA
v_gene: TRBV20-1
d_gene: NA
CDR3nt: TGCAGTGCTAGGCCATCGGATGAGCAGTTCTTC
CDR3aa: CSARPSDEQFF

j_gene: TRBJ1-1
abundance: NA
v_gene: TRBV6-4
d_gene: TRBD1
CDR3nt: TGTGCCAGCAGTGCCACAGGGGGCCGAGTGAACACTGAAGCTTTCTTT
CDR3aa: CASSATGGRVNTEAFF

j_gene: TRBJ2-7
abundance: NA
v_gene: TRBV4-1
d_gene: NA
CDR3nt: TGCGCCAGCAGCCAAGCCACAGGGAACCTTTACGAGCAGTACTTC
CDR3aa: CASSQATGNLYEQYF

j_gene: TRBJ2-3
abundance: NA
v_gene: TRBV7-2
d_gene: NA
CDR3nt: TGTGCCAGCAGCTTTCAAGATACGCAGTATTTT
CDR3aa: CASSFQDTQYF

j_gene: TRBJ2-4
abundance: NA
v_gene: TRBV25-1
d_gene: NA
CDR3nt: TGTGCCAGCAGTGAATTCCGTTCCGGGTTCGAAAACATTCAGTACTTC
CDR3aa: CASSEFRSGFENIQYF

j_gene: TRBJ2-7
abundance: NA
v_gene: TRBV6-1
d_gene: NA
CDR3nt: TGTGCCGGGACTGGAGATTCCGACGAGCAGTACTTC
CDR3aa: CAGTGDSDEQYF

j_gene: TRBJ2-3
abundance: once
v_gene: TRBV9
d_gene: TRBD2
CDR3nt: TGTGCCAGCAGCGTAGCCGCTAGCGGGGGGGGAACAGATACGCAGTATTTT
CDR3aa: CASSVAASGGGTDTQYF

j_gene: TRBJ2-7
abundance: NA
v_gene: TRBV2
d_gene: TRBD2
CDR3nt: TGTGCCAGCAGTTCGGGGGGGAGCTACGAGCAGTACTTC
CDR3aa: CASSSGGSYEQYF

j_gene: TRBJ2-3
abundance: NA
v_gene: TRBV9
d_gene: TRBD2
CDR3nt: TGTGCCAGCAGCAAAGACCTAGCGGGAGGGCCAGATACGCAGTATTTT
CDR3aa: CASSKDLAGGPDTQYF

j_gene: TRBJ1-5
abundance: once
v_gene: TRBV18
d_gene: NA
CDR3nt: TGTGCCAGCTCACCAATGGGGCAGGCTGGACAGCCCCAGCATTTT
CDR3aa: CASSPMGQAGQPQHF

j_gene: TRBJ1-1
abundance: NA
v_gene: TRBV4-3
d_gene: NA
CDR3nt: TGCGCCAGCAGCCAAGAGACAGAAGCCAACACTGAAGCTTTCTTT
CDR3aa: CASSQETEANTEAFF

j_gene: TRBJ2-7
abundance: NA
v_gene: TRBV4-1
d_gene: NA
CDR3nt: TGCGCCAGCAGCCAAGTTAAGGTCGACTCCTACGAGCAGTACTTC
CDR3aa: CASSQVKVDSYEQYF

j_gene: TRBJ2-1
abundance: NA
v_gene: TRBV28
d_gene: TRBD2
CDR3nt: TGTGCCAGCGTTGCTGTAACTAGCGGATACAATGAGCAGTTCTTC
CDR3aa: CASVAVTSGYNEQFF

j_gene: TRBJ2-1
abundance: NA
v_gene: TRBV30
d_gene: TRBD2
CDR3nt: TGTGCCTGGAGTCCGGGGGGCTCCTACAATGAGCAGTTCTTC
CDR3aa: CAWSPGGSYNEQFF

j_gene: TRBJ2-3
abundance: NA
v_gene: TRBV5-5
d_gene: TRBD1
CDR3nt: TGTGCCAGCAGCTTGGTTTTCCGACAGGGGGCACGGGCAGATACGCAGTATTTT
CDR3aa: CASSLVFRQGARADTQYF

j_gene: TRBJ2-3
abundance: NA
v_gene: TRBV9
d_gene: NA
CDR3nt: TGTGCCAGCAGCGTAGGACAGGGCACAGATACGCAGTATTTT
CDR3aa: CASSVGQGTDTQYF

j_gene: TRBJ1-3
abundance: NA
v_gene: TRBV6-6
d_gene: NA
CDR3nt: TGTGCCAGCAGTTATGAAGAGATCTCCTCTGGAAACACCATATATTTT
CDR3aa: CASSYEEISSGNTIYF

j_gene: TRBJ2-3
abundance: NA
v_gene: TRBV18
d_gene: NA
CDR3nt: TGTGCCAGCTCACCCCAAACTTCCGGGATTCGGAGCACAGATACGCAGTATTTT
CDR3aa: CASSPQTSGIRSTDTQYF

j_gene: TRBJ2-1
abundance: once
v_gene: TRBV25-1
d_gene: TRBD2
CDR3nt: TGTGCCAGCACGTTCGCGGGAGGAGACAATGAGCAGTTCTTC
CDR3aa: CASTFAGGDNEQFF

j_gene: TRBJ1-4
abundance: NA
v_gene: TRBV6-1
d_gene: TRBD1
CDR3nt: TGTGCCAGCAGGACAGGGGAGTATGAAAAACTGTTTTTT
CDR3aa: CASRTGEYEKLFF

j_gene: TRBJ2-5
abundance: NA
v_gene: TRBV19
d_gene: NA
CDR3nt: TGTGCCAGTAGTATGGGCAGGGGCCTGGAGACCCAGTACTTC
CDR3aa: CASSMGRGLETQYF

j_gene: TRBJ1-3
abundance: NA
v_gene: TRBV5-4
d_gene: TRBD1
CDR3nt: TGTGCCAGCAGCTGGACAGGCTCTGGAAACACCATATATTTT
CDR3aa: CASSWTGSGNTIYF

j_gene: TRBJ1-2
abundance: NA
v_gene: TRBV6-1
d_gene: NA
CDR3nt: TGTGCCAGCGTTCCCGGCAGGGAGGTTCGTAGCTACACCTTC
CDR3aa: CASVPGREVRSYTF

j_gene: TRBJ2-5
abundance: NA
v_gene: TRBV4-2
d_gene: NA
CDR3nt: TGTGCCAGCAGCCAAGGGGGCGATCTTAGGCCAGAGACCCAGTACTTC
CDR3aa: CASSQGGDLRPETQYF

j_gene: TRBJ2-1
abundance: NA
v_gene: TRBV27
d_gene: TRBD2
CDR3nt: TGTGCCAGCAGTCCACCGGGACTACCGGTAGATGAGCAGTTCTTC
CDR3aa: CASSPPGLPVDEQFF

j_gene: TRBJ2-1
abundance: NA
v_gene: TRBV2
d_gene: TRBD2
CDR3nt: TGTGCCAGCAGGCCTCTAGCGGGAAGCTACAATGAGCAGTTCTTC
CDR3aa: CASRPLAGSYNEQFF

j_gene: TRBJ2-7
abundance: NA
v_gene: TRBV4-2
d_gene: NA
CDR3nt: TGTGCCAGCAGCCAAGACACTCCAGGGGAGCAGTACTTC
CDR3aa: CASSQDTPGEQYF

j_gene: TRBJ1-6
abundance: few
v_gene: TRBV29-1
d_gene: TRBD1
CDR3nt: TGCAGCGTTCGGACAGGGTCCTCCTATAATTCACCCCTCCACTTT
CDR3aa: CSVRTGSSYNSPLHF

j_gene: TRBJ1-4
abundance: NA
v_gene: TRBV19
d_gene: NA
CDR3nt: TGTGCCAGTAGTCCCCTCGGGACTTTCAATGAAAAACTGTTTTTT
CDR3aa: CASSPLGTFNEKLFF

j_gene: TRBJ1-2
abundance: few
v_gene: TRBV30
d_gene: NA
CDR3nt: TGTGCCTGGAGGGGCCTCCAGGGCTATGGCTACACCTTC
CDR3aa: CAWRGLQGYGYTF

j_gene: TRBJ2-4
abundance: NA
v_gene: TRBV29-1
d_gene: TRBD2
CDR3nt: TGCAGCGTCCGGGGGGGAAACATTCAGTACTTC
CDR3aa: CSVRGGNIQYF

j_gene: TRBJ2-7
abundance: NA
v_gene: TRBV11-2
d_gene: TRBD2
CDR3nt: TGTGCCAGCAGCATCGGTTCGGCGGGAGAAGAGCAGTACTTC
CDR3aa: CASSIGSAGEEQYF

j_gene: TRBJ1-4
abundance: NA
v_gene: TRBV27
d_gene: NA
CDR3nt: TGTGCCAGCTCCTCGGGGTCGGCTAATGAAAAACTGTTTTTT
CDR3aa: CASSSGSANEKLFF

j_gene: TRBJ1-3
abundance: NA
v_gene: TRBV6-1
d_gene: TRBD1
CDR3nt: TGTGCCAGCAGTGAAGGGACAGGAAGGAGAAACACCATATATTTT
CDR3aa: CASSEGTGRRNTIYF

j_gene: TRBJ1-2
abundance: NA
v_gene: TRBV7-9
d_gene: TRBD1
CDR3nt: TGTGCCAGCAGCTTAGGGACAGGTTATGGCTACACCTTC
CDR3aa: CASSLGTGYGYTF

j_gene: TRBJ1-4
abundance: few
v_gene: TRBV4-1
d_gene: TRBD1
CDR3nt: TGCGCCAGCAGCCACCCCCAGACAGGGACTAATGAAAAACTGTTTTTT
CDR3aa: CASSHPQTGTNEKLFF

j_gene: TRBJ1-2
abundance: NA
v_gene: TRBV5-1
d_gene: NA
CDR3nt: TGCGCCAGCAGCCGGGACACCTATGGCCACACCTTC
CDR3aa: CASSRDTYGHTF

j_gene: TRBJ2-1
abundance: NA
v_gene: TRBV27
d_gene: NA
CDR3nt: TGTGCCAGCAGGCTGAGGGTCATCGCCTCCTACAATGAGCAGTTCTTC
CDR3aa: CASRLRVIASYNEQFF

j_gene: TRBJ1-4
abundance: NA
v_gene: TRBV30
d_gene: TRBD1
CDR3nt: TGTGCCTGGAGCCCTGACAGGGGGCGTGAAAAACTGTTTTTT
CDR3aa: CAWSPDRGREKLFF

j_gene: TRBJ2-7
abundance: NA
v_gene: TRBV5-4
d_gene: NA
CDR3nt: TGTGCCAGCAGCTTGTATTCCGACGAGCAGTACTTC
CDR3aa: CASSLYSDEQYF

j_gene: TRBJ2-1
abundance: NA
v_gene: TRBV5-1
d_gene: TRBD2
CDR3nt: TGCGCCAGCAGCTTGGGTGCGGGAGGGTACAATGAGCAGTTCTTC
CDR3aa: CASSLGAGGYNEQFF

j_gene: TRBJ2-5
abundance: NA
v_gene: TRBV11-3
d_gene: TRBD2
CDR3nt: TGTGCCAGCAGCCCCGGGCCGGTAGCGGGGTTGTATCAAGAGACCCAGTACTTC
CDR3aa: CASSPGPVAGLYQETQYF

j_gene: TRBJ1-1
abundance: NA
v_gene: TRBV30
d_gene: NA
CDR3nt: TGTGCCTGGACCCAGGCGGGGAACACTGAAGCTTTCTTT
CDR3aa: CAWTQAGNTEAFF

j_gene: TRBJ1-2
abundance: NA
v_gene: TRBV18
d_gene: TRBD1
CDR3nt: TGTGCCAGCTCACCTTCGACAGGGAACTATGGCTACACCTTC
CDR3aa: CASSPSTGNYGYTF

j_gene: TRBJ2-7
abundance: NA
v_gene: TRBV6-6
d_gene: NA
CDR3nt: TGTGCCACTGCGGGGACCTACGAGCAGTACTTC
CDR3aa: CATAGTYEQYF

j_gene: TRBJ2-1
abundance: NA
v_gene: TRBV30
d_gene: TRBD2
CDR3nt: TGTGCCTGGAGTGCCCGTAGCGGGGGGGCGGGGTACAATGAGCAGTTCTTC
CDR3aa: CAWSARSGGAGYNEQFF

j_gene: TRBJ2-7
abundance: NA
v_gene: TRBV6-4
d_gene: TRBD1
CDR3nt: TGTGCCAGCAGTGATGACAGGGTCGGGCAGTACTTC
CDR3aa: CASSDDRVGQYF

j_gene: TRBJ2-5
abundance: NA
v_gene: TRBV28
d_gene: TRBD1
CDR3nt: TGTGCCAGCAGTAAGACCCAGGGGACAGAAGAGACCCAGTACTTC
CDR3aa: CASSKTQGTEETQYF